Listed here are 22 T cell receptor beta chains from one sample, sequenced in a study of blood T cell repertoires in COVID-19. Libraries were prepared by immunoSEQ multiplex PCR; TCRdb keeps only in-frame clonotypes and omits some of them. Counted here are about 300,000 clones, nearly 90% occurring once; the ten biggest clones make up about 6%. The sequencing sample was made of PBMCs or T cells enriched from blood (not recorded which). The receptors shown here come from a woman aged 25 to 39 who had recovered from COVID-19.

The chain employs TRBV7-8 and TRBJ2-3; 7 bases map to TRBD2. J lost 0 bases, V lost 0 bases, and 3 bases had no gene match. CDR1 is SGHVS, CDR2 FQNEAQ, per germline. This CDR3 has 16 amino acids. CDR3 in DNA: TGTGCCAGCAGCTTAGCCGCGGGGGTAAGCACAGATACGCAGTATTTT. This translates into CASSLAAGVSTDTQYF.

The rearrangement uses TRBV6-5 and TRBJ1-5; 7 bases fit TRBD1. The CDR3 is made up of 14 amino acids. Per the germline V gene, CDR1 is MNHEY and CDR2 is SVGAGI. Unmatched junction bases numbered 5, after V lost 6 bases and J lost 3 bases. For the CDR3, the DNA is TGTGCCAGCAGGAAGGGACAGCTCAATCAGCCCCAGCATTTT. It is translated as CASRKGQLNQPQHF.

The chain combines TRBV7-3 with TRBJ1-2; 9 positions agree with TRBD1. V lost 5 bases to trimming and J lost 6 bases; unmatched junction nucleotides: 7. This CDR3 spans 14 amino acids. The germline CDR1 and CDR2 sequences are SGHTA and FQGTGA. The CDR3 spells CASSLTGGADGYTF. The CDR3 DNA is TGTGCCAGCAGCCTCACAGGGGGCGCGGATGGCTACACCTTC.

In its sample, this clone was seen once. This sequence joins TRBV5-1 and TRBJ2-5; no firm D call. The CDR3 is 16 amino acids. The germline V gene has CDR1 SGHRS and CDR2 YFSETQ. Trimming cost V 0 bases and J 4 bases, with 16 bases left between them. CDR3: CASSLVGSTNPETQYF. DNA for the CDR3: TGCGCCAGCAGCTTGGTCGGGTCAACCAACCCAGAGACCCAGTACTTC.

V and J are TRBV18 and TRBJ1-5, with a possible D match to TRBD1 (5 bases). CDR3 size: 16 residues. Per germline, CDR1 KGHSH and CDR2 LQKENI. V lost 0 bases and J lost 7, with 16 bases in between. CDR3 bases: TGTGCCAGCTCACCACCCTTAGTTGGCAGGGCCCAGCCCCAGCATTTT. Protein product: CASSPPLVGRAQPQHF.

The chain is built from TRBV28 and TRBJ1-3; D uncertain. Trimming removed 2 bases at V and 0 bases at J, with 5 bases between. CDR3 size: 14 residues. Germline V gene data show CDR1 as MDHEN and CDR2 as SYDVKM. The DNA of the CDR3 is TGTGCCAGCAGTTTAAGCGGCTCTGGAAACACCATATATTTT. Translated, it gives CASSLSGSGNTIYF.

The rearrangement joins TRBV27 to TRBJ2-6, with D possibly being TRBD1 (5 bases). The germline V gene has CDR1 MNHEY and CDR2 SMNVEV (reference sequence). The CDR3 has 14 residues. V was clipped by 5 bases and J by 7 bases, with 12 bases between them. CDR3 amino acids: CASSGAVVANVLTF. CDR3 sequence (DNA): TGTGCCAGCAGTGGGGCAGTTGTAGCCAACGTCCTGACTTTC. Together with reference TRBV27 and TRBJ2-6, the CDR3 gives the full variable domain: EAQVTQNPRYLITVTGKKLTVTCSQNMNHEYMSWYRQDPGLGLRQIYYSMNVEVTDKGDVPEGYKVSRKEKRNFPLILESPSPNQTSLYFCASSGAVVANVLTFGAGSRLTVL.

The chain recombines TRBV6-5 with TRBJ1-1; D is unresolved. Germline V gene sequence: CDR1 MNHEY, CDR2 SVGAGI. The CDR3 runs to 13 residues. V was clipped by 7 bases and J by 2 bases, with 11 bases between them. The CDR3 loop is CASTGNSNTEAFF. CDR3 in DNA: TGTGCCAGCACCGGGAATTCCAACACTGAAGCTTTCTTT.

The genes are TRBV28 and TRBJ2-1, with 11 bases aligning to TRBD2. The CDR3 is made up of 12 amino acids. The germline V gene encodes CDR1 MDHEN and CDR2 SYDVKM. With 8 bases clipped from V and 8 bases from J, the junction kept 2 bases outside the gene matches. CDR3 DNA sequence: TGTGCCAGCCGACTAGCGGGGTATGAGCAGTTCTTC. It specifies CASRLAGYEQFF. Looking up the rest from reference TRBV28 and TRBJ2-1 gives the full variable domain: DVKVTQSSRYLVKRTGEKVFLECVQDMDHENMFWYRQDPGLGLRLIYFSYDVKMKEKGDIPEGYSVSREKKERFSLILESASTNQTSMYLCASRLAGYEQFFGPGTRLTVL.

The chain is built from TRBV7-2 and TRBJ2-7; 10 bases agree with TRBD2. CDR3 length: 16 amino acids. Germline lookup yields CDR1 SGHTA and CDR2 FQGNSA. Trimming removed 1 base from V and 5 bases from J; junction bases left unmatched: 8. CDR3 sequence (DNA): TGTGCCAGCAGCTTAGTAAGCGGGGGGGCCATGAACGAGCAGTACTTC. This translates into CASSLVSGGAMNEQYF. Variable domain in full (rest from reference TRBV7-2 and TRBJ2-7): GAGVSQSPSNKVTEKGKDVELRCDPISGHTALYWYRQSLGQGLEFLIYFQGNSAPDKSGLPSDRFSAERTGGSVSTLTIQRTQQEDSAVYLCASSLVSGGAMNEQYFGPGTRLTVT.

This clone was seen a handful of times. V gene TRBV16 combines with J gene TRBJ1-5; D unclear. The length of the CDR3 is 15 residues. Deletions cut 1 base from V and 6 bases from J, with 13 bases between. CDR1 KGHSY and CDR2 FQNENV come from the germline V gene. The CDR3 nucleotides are TGTGCCAGCAGCCAATGGGAGGGAGTCTCTCAGCCCCAGCATTTT. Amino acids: CASSQWEGVSQPQHF.

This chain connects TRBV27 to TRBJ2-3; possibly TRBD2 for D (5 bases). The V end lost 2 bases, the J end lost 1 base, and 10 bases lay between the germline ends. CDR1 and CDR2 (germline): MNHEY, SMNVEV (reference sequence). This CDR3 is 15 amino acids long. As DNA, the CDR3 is TGTGCCAGCAGTTTAGCGGGTTACCGCACAGATACGCAGTATTTT. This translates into CASSLAGYRTDTQYF.

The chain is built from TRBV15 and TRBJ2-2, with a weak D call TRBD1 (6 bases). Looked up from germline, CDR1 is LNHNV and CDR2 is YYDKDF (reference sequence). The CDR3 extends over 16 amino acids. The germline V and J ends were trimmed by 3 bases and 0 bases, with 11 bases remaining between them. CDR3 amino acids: CATSSHRVSNTGELFF. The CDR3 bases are TGTGCCACCAGCAGCCACAGGGTATCGAACACCGGGGAGCTGTTTTTT.

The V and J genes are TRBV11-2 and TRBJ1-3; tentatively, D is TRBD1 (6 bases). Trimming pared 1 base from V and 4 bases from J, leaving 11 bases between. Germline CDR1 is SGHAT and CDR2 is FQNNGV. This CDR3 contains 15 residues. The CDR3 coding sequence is TGTGCCAGCAGCTTAGTCCCAGGGGTCGGAAACACCATATATTTT. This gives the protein CASSLVPGVGNTIYF.

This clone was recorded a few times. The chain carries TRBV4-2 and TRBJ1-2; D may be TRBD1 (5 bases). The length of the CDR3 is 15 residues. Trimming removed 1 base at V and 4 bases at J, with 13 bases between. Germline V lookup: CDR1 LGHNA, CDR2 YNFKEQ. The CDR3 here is CASSQGQRDLYGYTF. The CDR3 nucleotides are TGTGCCAGCAGCCAAGGACAGCGGGACCTCTATGGCTACACCTTC.

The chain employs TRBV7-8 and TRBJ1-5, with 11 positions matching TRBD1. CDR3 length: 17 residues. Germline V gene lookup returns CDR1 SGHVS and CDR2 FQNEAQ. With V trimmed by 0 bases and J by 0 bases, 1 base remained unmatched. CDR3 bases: TGTGCCAGCAGCTTAGCGGGACAGGGGGTTAGCAATCAGCCCCAGCATTTT. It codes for CASSLAGQGVSNQPQHF.

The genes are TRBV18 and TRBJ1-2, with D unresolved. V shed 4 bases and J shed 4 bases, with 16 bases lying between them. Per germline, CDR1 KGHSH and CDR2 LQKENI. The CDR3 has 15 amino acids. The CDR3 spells CASSLQEQRGYGYTF. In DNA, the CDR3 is TGTGCCAGCTCACTCCAGGAACAACGTGGCTATGGCTACACCTTC. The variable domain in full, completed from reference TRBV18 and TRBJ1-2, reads NAGVMQNPRHLVRRRGQEARLRCSPMKGHSHVYWYRQLPEEGLKFMVYLQKENIIDESGMPKERFSAEFPKEGPSILRIQQVVRGDSAAYFCASSLQEQRGYGYTFGSGTRLTVV.

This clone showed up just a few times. CDR3 in amino acids: CAIRGLAPSDEQFF. DNA for the CDR3: TGTGCCATCAGAGGACTGGCCCCTTCGGATGAGCAGTTCTTC. The rearrangement uses TRBV10-3 and TRBJ2-1; TRBD2 is a possible D gene (5 bases). Germline values: CDR1 ENHRY, CDR2 SYGVKD. Trimming cost V 6 bases and J 8 bases, with 17 bases left between them. The CDR3 is 14 residues long.

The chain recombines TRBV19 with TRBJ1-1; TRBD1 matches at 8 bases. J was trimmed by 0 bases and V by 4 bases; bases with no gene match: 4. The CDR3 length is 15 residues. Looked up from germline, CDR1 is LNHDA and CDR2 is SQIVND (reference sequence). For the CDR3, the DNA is TGTGCCAGTAGTACCAGGGGGCAACTGAACACTGAAGCTTTCTTT. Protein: CASSTRGQLNTEAFF.

For the CDR3, the DNA is TGTGCCAGCAGCTTGGCCTCCGAGCAGTTCTTC. It specifies CASSLASEQFF. The V and J genes are TRBV5-5 and TRBJ2-1; D gene unclear. Between the trimmed V and J ends, which lost 0 bases and 10 bases, there was a span of 5 bases. The CDR3 consists of 11 residues. The V gene's germline CDR1 is SGHKS and CDR2 YYEKEE (reference sequence).

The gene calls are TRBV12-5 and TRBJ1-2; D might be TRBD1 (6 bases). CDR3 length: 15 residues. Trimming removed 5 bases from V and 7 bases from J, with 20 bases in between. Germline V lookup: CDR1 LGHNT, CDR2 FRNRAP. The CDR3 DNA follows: TGTGCTAGTGGTACAACCAGACAGGCGATGGGTGGCTACACCTTC. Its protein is CASGTTRQAMGGYTF.

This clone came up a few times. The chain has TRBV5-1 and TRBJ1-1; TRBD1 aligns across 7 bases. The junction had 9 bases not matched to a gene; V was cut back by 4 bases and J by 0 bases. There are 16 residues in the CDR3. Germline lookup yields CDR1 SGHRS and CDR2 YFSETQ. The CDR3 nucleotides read TGCGCCAGCAGCCCCACCCCGACAGGGCTGAACACTGAAGCTTTCTTT. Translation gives CASSPTPTGLNTEAFF.